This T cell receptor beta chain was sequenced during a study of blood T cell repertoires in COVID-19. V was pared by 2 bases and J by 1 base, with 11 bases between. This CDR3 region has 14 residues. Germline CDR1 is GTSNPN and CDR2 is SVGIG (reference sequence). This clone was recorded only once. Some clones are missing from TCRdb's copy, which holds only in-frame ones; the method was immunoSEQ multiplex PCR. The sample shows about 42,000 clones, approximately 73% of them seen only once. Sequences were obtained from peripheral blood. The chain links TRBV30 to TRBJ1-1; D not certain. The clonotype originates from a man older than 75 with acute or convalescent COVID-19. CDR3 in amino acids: CAWSRSNTNTEAFF. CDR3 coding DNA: TGTGCCTGGAGTCGATCCAACACGAACACTGAAGCTTTCTTT.